Each of the 27 T cell receptor beta chains below was sequenced from the same sample in a study of T cell changes during pregnancy in multiple sclerosis. Produced via immunoSEQ multiplex PCR; TCRdb's table is partial and in-frame only. This sample yields 30,000 to 35,000 clones, of which roughly 88% are seen a single time; roughly 4.7% belongs to the top ten. Sequencing used CD8+ T cells from peripheral blood mononuclear cells, obtained after pregnancy. The receptors originated from a female donor with multiple sclerosis, enrolled in a pregnancy study.

The gene calls are TRBV9 and TRBJ1-2; TRBD1 is a possible D gene (5 bases). The CDR3 totals 14 residues. In germline, CDR1 is SGDLS, CDR2 YYNGEE. Deletions cut 3 bases from V and 4 bases from J, with 13 bases between. The CDR3: CASSASGPIYGYTF. CDR3 DNA sequence: TGTGCCAGCAGCGCGTCAGGGCCAATCTATGGCTACACCTTC.

The chain joins TRBV9 to TRBJ2-3; the match to TRBD2 covers 8 bases. The CDR3 sequence is 14 residues long. Germline loops: CDR1 SGDLS, CDR2 YYNGEE. Trimming removed 10 bases from V and 2 bases from J; junction bases left unmatched: 9. The CDR3 here is CAAGSGGITDTQYF. As DNA, the CDR3 is TGTGCCGCAGGGAGCGGGGGTATCACAGATACGCAGTATTTT.

CDR3 residues: CASSQDRGGSGNTIYF. CDR3 in DNA: TGTGCCAGCAGCCAAGACAGGGGAGGGTCTGGAAACACCATATATTTT. V is TRBV4-2 and J is TRBJ1-3, with a possible D match to TRBD1 (6 bases). The germline CDR1 and CDR2 sequences are LGHNA and YNFKEQ. V was trimmed by 0 bases and J by 1 base, leaving 10 bases between them. The CDR3 covers 16 residues.

The rearrangement links TRBV2 to TRBJ1-2; perhaps TRBD1 as D (5 bases). The germline V gene has CDR1 SNHLY and CDR2 FYNNEI. Trimming removed 9 bases from V and 0 bases from J, with 8 bases in between. This CDR3 spans 12 amino acids. This chain's CDR3 is CARTASNYGYTF. CDR3 bases: TGTGCCAGGACAGCCTCTAACTATGGCTACACCTTC.

This clone was recorded only once. The V gene is TRBV4-1, the J gene TRBJ1-5, with D possibly matching TRBD1 (5 bases). V was clipped by 5 bases and J by 6 bases, with 11 bases between them. The germline CDR1 and CDR2 sequences are MGHRA and YSYEKL. This CDR3 has 13 residues. The CDR3 coding sequence is TGCGCCAGCAGCGGACATGGCGGTCAGCCCCAGCATTTT. Its protein product is CASSGHGGQPQHF.

The chain carries TRBV27 and TRBJ1-6; 9 bases fit TRBD1. V trimming: 10 bases; J trimming: 8 bases; junction bases outside the gene matches: 12. Looked up from germline, CDR1 is MNHEY and CDR2 is SMNVEV (reference sequence). This CDR3 comprises 15 residues. CDR3 bases: TGTGCCACCAATACTGCCGGGACAGGGTATTCACCCCTCCACTTT. It specifies CATNTAGTGYSPLHF.

The CDR3 is CASSYNSGETQYF. The DNA for the CDR3 is TGTGCCAGCAGTTACAACAGCGGAGAGACCCAGTACTTC. The chain combines TRBV6-5 with TRBJ2-5, with a tentative D call TRBD2 (5 bases). V was cut by 2 bases and J by 4 bases, with 8 bases left in between. The CDR3 has 13 amino acids. CDR1 is MNHEY and CDR2 is SVGAGI in the germline V gene.

The gene calls are TRBV4-2 and TRBJ2-7, with TRBD1 matching 10 bases. Germline loops: CDR1 LGHNA, CDR2 YNFKEQ. J lost 6 bases, V lost 0 bases, and 5 bases had no gene match. The CDR3 is 15 residues long. The CDR3 spells CASSQEWTGGVEQYF. For the CDR3, the DNA is TGTGCCAGCAGCCAAGAGTGGACAGGGGGAGTCGAGCAGTACTTC.

The V call is TRBV6-5, the J call TRBJ2-5, with a possible D match to TRBD2 (5 bases). CDR1 is MNHEY, CDR2 SVGAGI, per germline. The CDR3 contains 13 residues. V dropped 5 bases and J dropped 5 bases, with 12 bases sitting between them. In DNA, the CDR3 is TGTGCCAGCAGTACGGCGGGCCGGGAGACCCAGTACTTC. Translating it yields CASSTAGRETQYF.

This clone was observed a single time. The chain links TRBV29-1 to TRBJ1-3; D gene ambiguous. The V gene lost 6 bases and the J gene lost 0 bases, with 12 bases spanning the gap. This CDR3 is 14 amino acids long. Per the germline V gene, CDR1 is SQVTM and CDR2 is ANQGSEA. CDR3 coding DNA: TGCAGCGTGGCGGCTGCTAACTCTGGAAACACCATATATTTT. This codes for CSVAAANSGNTIYF.

The rearrangement joins TRBV4-3 to TRBJ2-1, with D possibly TRBD2 on 5 matching bases. The CDR3 is 16 amino acids. Germline CDR1 and CDR2: LGHNA and YSLEER. The V end lost 0 bases, the J end lost 2 bases, and 11 bases lay between the germline ends. CDR3: CASSQEWPGTYNEQFF. CDR3 coding DNA: TGCGCCAGCAGCCAAGAGTGGCCCGGGACCTACAATGAGCAGTTCTTC.

This clone was recorded only once. The chain links TRBV27 to TRBJ2-7; 9 nucleotides align to TRBD1. CDR1 is MNHEY, CDR2 SMNVEV, per germline (reference sequence). The trim removed 10 bases at V and 3 bases at J, leaving 22 bases unmatched. The CDR3 runs to 18 residues. The CDR3 nucleotides are TGTGCCACCTTGTTTCCCCGTGACAGGGGGAAGATAGGCTACGAGCAGTACTTC. Translation: CATLFPRDRGKIGYEQYF.

The chain is built from TRBV19 and TRBJ2-7; D is uncertain. This CDR3 region has 13 residues. The germline CDR1 and CDR2 sequences are LNHDA and SQIVND (reference sequence). V was clipped by 3 bases and J by 0 bases, with 6 bases between them. CDR3 in DNA: TGTGCCAGTAGTATGGGCAGCTCCTACGAGCAGTACTTC. Encoded protein: CASSMGSSYEQYF.

This clone was recorded once. The chain carries TRBV19 and TRBJ2-2; TRBD1 aligns across 11 bases. V gave up 10 bases and J gave up 3 bases; unmatched junction bases: 13. The CDR3 loop spans 17 amino acids. The germline V gene has CDR1 LNHDA and CDR2 SQIVND (reference sequence). The CDR3 is CATHGQGATRDTGELFF. CDR3 DNA: TGTGCCACCCATGGACAGGGGGCCACTCGGGACACCGGGGAGCTGTTTTTT.

This clone was counted a single time. V is TRBV9 and J is TRBJ2-7; 9 positions agree with TRBD1. Per germline, CDR1 SGDLS and CDR2 YYNGEE. The CDR3 is made up of 15 amino acids. J lost 1 base, V lost 3 bases, and 5 bases had no gene match. CDR3 sequence reads: CASSGGTGPSYEQYF. The DNA for the CDR3 is TGTGCCAGCAGCGGGGGGACAGGGCCTTCCTACGAGCAGTACTTC.

The chain links TRBV27 to TRBJ2-1; 9 nucleotides agree with TRBD2. With V trimmed by 4 bases and J by 5 bases, 6 bases remained unmatched. CDR3 size: 15 residues. The germline V gene has CDR1 MNHEY and CDR2 SMNVEV (reference sequence). The CDR3, as DNA: TGTGCCAGCAGTTCCAGACTAGCGGTCGACAATGAGCAGTTCTTC. This translates into CASSSRLAVDNEQFF.

The J gene is TRBJ2-7, the V gene TRBV19, with D perhaps matching TRBD2 (5 bases). V lost 1 base and J 6 bases, leaving 13 bases between the germline ends. This CDR3 has 14 residues. From germline, CDR1 is LNHDA and CDR2 SQIVND (reference sequence). The CDR3 here is CASSIVMGVGEQYF. The CDR3 nucleotides read TGTGCCAGTAGTATAGTCATGGGAGTCGGCGAGCAGTACTTC. Drawing the rest from reference TRBV19 and TRBJ2-7, the complete variable domain is DGGITQSPKYLFRKEGQNVTLSCEQNLNHDAMYWYRQDPGQGLRLIYYSQIVNDFQKGDIAEGYSVSREKKESFPLTVTSAQKNPTAFYLCASSIVMGVGEQYFGPGTRLTVT.

This clone appeared a single time. The V gene is TRBV9, the J gene TRBJ2-2; TRBD1 is a possible D gene (6 bases). The CDR3 is made up of 18 amino acids. Between the trimmed V and J ends, which lost 1 base and 1 base, there was a span of 17 bases. Germline V lookup: CDR1 SGDLS, CDR2 YYNGEE. In DNA form, the CDR3 reads TGTGCCAGCAGCGTACGCCGGGACACCCTAAGGAACACCGGGGAGCTGTTTTTT. Protein product: CASSVRRDTLRNTGELFF.

The V call is TRBV15, the J call TRBJ2-5; tentative D call: TRBD1 (6 bases). The V gene's germline CDR1 is LNHNV and CDR2 YYDKDF (reference sequence). The CDR3 extends over 16 amino acids. The germline V and J ends were trimmed by 4 bases and 5 bases, with 20 bases remaining between them. This chain's CDR3 is CATSTFSGTTGETQYF. The CDR3 region has the DNA TGTGCCACCAGCACCTTCTCCGGGACAACTGGGGAGACCCAGTACTTC.

The rearrangement links TRBV6-5 to TRBJ2-7; 9 bases are a match to TRBD2. V shed 5 bases and J 7 bases; nucleotides not matched to a gene: 6. CDR3 length: 13 residues. Per the germline V gene, CDR1 is MNHEY and CDR2 is SVGAGI. CDR3 nucleotides: TGTGCCAGCAGTCTAGCGGGGCCGGGGGAGCAGTACTTC. It codes for CASSLAGPGEQYF.

On this clone: One end of the junction fails to match germline, which may point to a read error. The V gene is TRBV18, the J gene TRBJ2-3; 7 bases map to TRBD2. This CDR3 region has 15 residues. CDR1 is KGHSH, CDR2 LQKENI, per germline. Written as DNA, the CDR3 is TGTGCCGGCTCGGAGGCGGGAGACACCACAGATACGCAGTATTTT. Translation gives CAGSEAGDTTDTQYF.

In this sample, this clone is medium-sized (0.01 to 0.1%). The J gene is TRBJ1-1, the V gene TRBV6-4; 11 bases align to TRBD1. The trim removed 4 bases at V and 6 bases at J, leaving 7 bases unmatched. Germline CDR1 and CDR2: MRHNA and SNTAGT. The CDR3 loop spans 15 amino acids. CDR3 in DNA: TGTGCCAGCAGTGTTGATCCGGGACAGGGGGCTGAAGCTTTCTTT. This translates into CASSVDPGQGAEAFF.

The chain is built from TRBV7-9 and TRBJ1-2; D remains ambiguous. The CDR3 contains 16 residues. Germline V lookup: CDR1 SEHNR, CDR2 FQNEAQ (reference sequence). V shed 2 bases and J shed 3 bases, with 16 bases lying between them. Here the CDR3 DNA reads TGTGCCAGCAGCTTAAGGTCGGGAGGCGAAGACTATGGCTACACCTTC. Its translation is CASSLRSGGEDYGYTF. Looking up the rest from reference TRBV7-9 and TRBJ1-2 gives the full variable domain: DTGVSQNPRHKITKRGQNVTFRCDPISEHNRLYWYRQTLGQGPEFLTYFQNEAQLEKSRLLSDRFSAERPKGSFSTLEIQRTEQGDSAMYLCASSLRSGGEDYGYTFGSGTRLTVV.

V and J are TRBV4-3 and TRBJ2-1; D is undetermined. This CDR3 is built from 16 residues. Germline CDR1 LGHNA, CDR2 YSLEER. Trimming removed 0 bases at V and 5 bases at J, with 14 bases between. Written as DNA, the CDR3 is TGCGCCAGCAGCCAAGAGCGAAACGAGGCCCACAATGAGCAGTTCTTC. It specifies CASSQERNEAHNEQFF.

The chain combines TRBV4-3 with TRBJ1-1; D remains unclear. Germline V CDR1 and CDR2: LGHNA, YSLEER. V gave up 0 bases and J gave up 3 bases, with 8 bases separating them. CDR3 size: 14 residues. CDR3 nucleotide sequence: TGCGCCAGCAGCCAAGACCCCATCCACACTGAAGCTTTCTTT. Encoded protein: CASSQDPIHTEAFF.

The chain has TRBV27 and TRBJ1-2, with 9 bases fitting TRBD1. The ends lost 5 bases at V and 7 bases at J; junction bases unmatched: 8. CDR1 MNHEY and CDR2 SMNVEV come from the germline V gene (reference sequence). The CDR3 loop spans 14 amino acids. DNA of the CDR3: TGTGCCAGCAGTCCCACGACAGGGGGAGGTGGCTACACCTTC. Translated: CASSPTTGGGGYTF.

This rearrangement joins TRBV21-1 to TRBJ2-7; the table's D gene call, TRBD2, was not cross checked with the DNA. TRBV21-1 is a pseudogene. The CDR3 consists of 16 residues. DNA for the CDR3: TGTGCCAGCAGCATACGACTAGCGGGGGGGCCCTACGAGCAGTACTTC. As protein: CASSIRLAGGPYEQYF.